The 2 T cell receptor beta chains reported below all come from one sample, sequenced in a study of T cell changes during pregnancy in multiple sclerosis. Profiled with immunoSEQ multiplex PCR; TCRdb holds only in-frame clones, not every one. The data hold around 60,000 clones, with around 95% observed a single time. The sequenced sample was CD4+ T cells from peripheral blood mononuclear cells, obtained before pregnancy. The receptors derive from a female donor with multiple sclerosis, enrolled in a pregnancy study.

The chain uses TRBV19 and TRBJ2-1; 7 nucleotides match TRBD1. Trimming cost V 5 bases and J 9 bases; bases outside gene matches: 7. Germline assignment: CDR1 LNHDA and CDR2 SQIVND (reference sequence). The CDR3 is 13 residues long. This CDR3 is CASSSKQGLEQFF. For the CDR3, the DNA is TGTGCCAGTAGTTCAAAACAGGGGCTTGAGCAGTTCTTC.

The gene calls are TRBV7-6 and TRBJ2-6, with unresolved D. The length of the CDR3 is 15 residues. The germline V gene encodes CDR1 SGHVS and CDR2 FNYEAQ. The V and J ends lost 5 bases and 3 bases respectively, with 11 bases between them. This CDR3 reads CASSLQRSGANVLTF. The CDR3 region has the DNA TGTGCCAGCAGCCTCCAGAGGAGTGGGGCCAACGTCCTGACTTTC.